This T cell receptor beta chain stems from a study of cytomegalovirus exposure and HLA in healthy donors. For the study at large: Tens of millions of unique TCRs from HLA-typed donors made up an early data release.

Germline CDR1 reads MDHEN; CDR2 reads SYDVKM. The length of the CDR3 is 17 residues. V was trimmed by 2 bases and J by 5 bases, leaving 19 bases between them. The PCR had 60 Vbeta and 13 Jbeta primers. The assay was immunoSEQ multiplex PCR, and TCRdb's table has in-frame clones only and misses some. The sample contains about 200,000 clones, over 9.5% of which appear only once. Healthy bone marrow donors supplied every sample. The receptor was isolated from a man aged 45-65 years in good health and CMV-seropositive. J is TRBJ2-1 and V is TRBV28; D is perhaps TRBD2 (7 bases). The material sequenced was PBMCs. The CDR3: CASSLRGAPVINNEQFF. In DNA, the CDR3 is TGTGCCAGCAGTTTACGGGGGGCTCCCGTAATTAACAATGAGCAGTTCTTC.